The rows below give T cell receptor beta chains drawn from one sample of a study of T-cell reconstitution after alpha-beta-depleted transplantation in children. Via MiXCR, TCRdb re-called the PCR reads, giving one row per CDR3 protein. In the table there are some 830,000 distinct CDR3 sequences, 15% to 20% of which are singletons. The material was PBMCs, mostly from graft donor cells, obtained 360 days after TCRalphabeta/CD19-depleted stem cell transplant. The receptor source for this set is a male patient aged 10-17 years who had a stem cell transplant for acute lymphoblastic leukemia, so the T cells may come from the graft donor. Each CDR3 is given with its conserved first and last residue. The order of the fields is CDR3 protein, CDR3 DNA, clone size, J gene, V gene, D gene. The D gene is left open where the match is weak. Not every row has a clone size; where given, it reads once, few, many or a size class.

CDR3 protein: CASSQRARVEQFF
CDR3 DNA: TGTGCCAGCAGTCAGCGGGCCAGAGTTGAGCAGTTCTTC
clone size: few
J gene: TRBJ2-1
V gene: TRBV4-2
D gene: NA

CDR3 protein: CASSVEPPPPGDTQYF
CDR3 DNA: TGTGCCAGCAGCGTAGAGCCCCCTCCGCCGGGAGATACGCAGTATTTT
clone size: few
J gene: TRBJ2-3
V gene: TRBV9
D gene: NA

CDR3 protein: CASSLVTTTQETQYF
CDR3 DNA: TGTGCCAGCAGCTTAGTGACAACCACCCAAGAGACCCAGTACTTC
clone size: NA
J gene: TRBJ2-5
V gene: TRBV5-6
D gene: NA

CDR3 protein: CASSQVPGLAGVEQYF
CDR3 DNA: TGCGCCAGCAGCCAAGTCCCGGGACTAGCGGGAGTTGAGCAGTACTTC
clone size: few
J gene: TRBJ2-7
V gene: TRBV4-1
D gene: TRBD2

CDR3 protein: CASSLRTAVGSTNQPQHF
CDR3 DNA: TGTGCCAGCAGCTTAAGGACGGCCGTCGGGTCGACAAATCAGCCCCAGCATTTT
clone size: few
J gene: TRBJ1-5
V gene: TRBV7-2
D gene: NA

CDR3 protein: CSVPPLAGVRETQYF
CDR3 DNA: TGCAGTGTCCCACCACTAGCGGGAGTAAGAGAGACCCAGTACTTC
clone size: few
J gene: TRBJ2-5
V gene: TRBV20-1
D gene: TRBD2

CDR3 protein: CASSLQAAEEQYF
CDR3 DNA: TGTGCCAGCAGCCTACAGGCGGCGGAAGAGCAGTACTTC
clone size: NA
J gene: TRBJ2-7
V gene: TRBV27
D gene: NA

CDR3 protein: CASSQEPGVITGELFF
CDR3 DNA: TGCGCCAGCAGCCAAGAACCAGGGGTGATCACCGGGGAGCTGTTTTTT
clone size: few
J gene: TRBJ2-2
V gene: TRBV4-1
D gene: NA

CDR3 protein: CASSEGPWGNTIYF
CDR3 DNA: TGTGCCAGCAGTGAAGGTCCCTGGGGAAACACCATATATTTT
clone size: NA
J gene: TRBJ1-3
V gene: TRBV6-1
D gene: NA

CDR3 protein: CASSHGTRFKGEQYF
CDR3 DNA: TGTGCCAGCAGCCACGGGACTAGATTTAAGGGCGAGCAGTACTTC
clone size: NA
J gene: TRBJ2-7
V gene: TRBV7-2
D gene: TRBD2

CDR3 protein: CASSPGPGQFTDTQYF
CDR3 DNA: TGCGCCAGCAGCCCCGGCCCGGGACAGTTCACAGATACGCAGTATTTT
clone size: few
J gene: TRBJ2-3
V gene: TRBV5-1
D gene: TRBD1

CDR3 protein: CASSAVGSWDYLNSGANVLTF
CDR3 DNA: TGTGCCAGCAGCGCAGTAGGGTCCTGGGACTACCTAAACTCTGGGGCCAACGTCCTGACTTTC
clone size: NA
J gene: TRBJ2-6
V gene: TRBV9
D gene: TRBD2

CDR3 protein: CSVGGLVNRAEAFF
CDR3 DNA: TGCAGCGTTGGGGGGTTAGTGAACAGGGCTGAAGCTTTCTTT
clone size: NA
J gene: TRBJ1-1
V gene: TRBV29-1
D gene: NA

CDR3 protein: CASSFSSGGLFF
CDR3 DNA: TGCGCCAGCAGCTTCTCCTCTGGCGGGCTGTTTTTT
clone size: NA
J gene: TRBJ2-2
V gene: TRBV5-1
D gene: NA

CDR3 protein: CASSYPGDYEQYF
CDR3 DNA: TGTGCCAGCAGTTACCCAGGGGACTACGAGCAGTACTTC
clone size: NA
J gene: TRBJ2-7
V gene: TRBV6-5
D gene: NA

CDR3 protein: CASSQSGTVNEQFF
CDR3 DNA: TGTGCCAGCAGCCAATCGGGGACAGTCAATGAGCAGTTCTTC
clone size: NA
J gene: TRBJ2-1
V gene: TRBV16
D gene: TRBD1

CDR3 protein: CASSPRNLCYNEQFF
CDR3 DNA: TGTGCCAGCAGCCCGAGGAACCTCTGCTACAATGAGCAGTTCTTC
clone size: NA
J gene: TRBJ2-1
V gene: TRBV28
D gene: NA

CDR3 protein: CSALGLGNQPQHF
CDR3 DNA: TGCAGCGCCTTGGGGCTTGGGAATCAGCCCCAGCATTTT
clone size: few
J gene: TRBJ1-5
V gene: TRBV29-1
D gene: NA

CDR3 protein: CSAPWTSREFF
CDR3 DNA: TGCAGTGCGCCCTGGACTAGCCGCGAGTTCTTC
clone size: NA
J gene: TRBJ2-1
V gene: TRBV20-1
D gene: TRBD2

CDR3 protein: CATHRDHNEQFF
CDR3 DNA: TGTGCCACCCACAGGGACCACAATGAGCAGTTCTTC
clone size: few
J gene: TRBJ2-1
V gene: TRBV24-1
D gene: NA

CDR3 protein: CASSLATSDGQFF
CDR3 DNA: TGTGCCAGCAGTTTAGCGACATCGGACGGGCAGTTCTTC
clone size: NA
J gene: TRBJ2-1
V gene: TRBV12-3/TRBV12-4
D gene: NA

CDR3 protein: CASSLIGLAGGPSYNEQFF
CDR3 DNA: TGCGCCAGCAGCCTTATAGGACTAGCGGGAGGGCCGAGCTACAATGAGCAGTTCTTC
clone size: NA
J gene: TRBJ2-1
V gene: TRBV4-1
D gene: TRBD2

CDR3 protein: CSARAKGRRYEQYF
CDR3 DNA: TGCAGTGCTAGGGCCAAGGGGCGTCGGTACGAGCAGTACTTC
clone size: NA
J gene: TRBJ2-7
V gene: TRBV20-1
D gene: NA

CDR3 protein: CSVAWDRKTQYF
CDR3 DNA: TGCAGCGTGGCCTGGGACAGAAAGACCCAGTACTTC
clone size: NA
J gene: TRBJ2-5
V gene: TRBV29-1
D gene: TRBD1

CDR3 protein: CASSLGLDRVYSYEQYF
CDR3 DNA: TGTGCCAGCAGTTTAGGCCTGGACAGGGTTTATAGCTACGAGCAGTACTTC
clone size: NA
J gene: TRBJ2-7
V gene: TRBV12-3/TRBV12-4
D gene: TRBD1

CDR3 protein: CAIPPSGRGNTQYF
CDR3 DNA: TGTGCCATCCCCCCTAGCGGGAGGGGTAATACGCAGTATTTT
clone size: NA
J gene: TRBJ2-3
V gene: TRBV10-3
D gene: TRBD2